The rows below give T cell receptor beta chains drawn from one sample of a study of blood T cell repertoires in COVID-19. Method: immunoSEQ multiplex PCR; TCRdb's copy keeps in-frame clones and lacks some. This table has around 470,000 clones, less than 95% appearing once. Sequenced sample: PBMCs or T cells enriched from blood (not recorded which). Source of these receptors: a man aged 18 to 35 who had recovered from COVID-19. Each CDR3 is given with its conserved first and last residue. Each record gives: D gene, clone size, V gene, J gene, CDR3 DNA, CDR3 protein. D genes are given only for firm matches. Some rows mark clone size as missing; the rest say once, few, many or name a class of expanded clone.

TRBD1	.	TRBV9	TRBJ1-3	TGTGCCAGCAGCCCCACCCCTGGGACAGGGGGCTCCGGAAACACCATATATTTT	CASSPTPGTGGSGNTIYF
TRBD1	.	TRBV18	TRBJ1-5	TGTGCCAGCTCAGGCGCAGGGGGCTTGAGCAATCAGCCCCAGCATTTT	CASSGAGGLSNQPQHF
.	.	TRBV10-2	TRBJ2-7	TGCGCCAGCAGTGACCTCTACGAGCAGTACTTC	CASSDLYEQYF
.	.	TRBV5-4	TRBJ2-1	TGTGCCAGCAGCTTGTTCGCTTCAGGTAGTGAGCAGTTCTTC	CASSLFASGSEQFF
TRBD1	.	TRBV5-1	TRBJ2-6	TGCGCCAGCAGCGGGGACCGGGACAGGGATATTCTGGGAGGGGCCAACGTCCTGACTTTC	CASSGDRDRDILGGANVLTF
.	.	TRBV29-1	TRBJ2-3	TGCAGCGTTGAAAGGAGGTGGGACACCCGGACCGATACGCAGTATTTT	CSVERRWDTRTDTQYF
TRBD1	.	TRBV28	TRBJ1-3	TGTGCCAGCAACTACGGAAGGACAGGAAGAAACACCATATATTTT	CASNYGRTGRNTIYF
.	.	TRBV6-5	TRBJ2-2	TGTGTCTCAGCGGCTACCGGGGAGCTGTTTTTT	CVSAATGELFF
TRBD2	.	TRBV5-4	TRBJ2-1	TGTGCCAGCAGTCAGAAGACTAGCGACAATGAGCAGTTCTTC	CASSQKTSDNEQFF
.	.	TRBV7-9	TRBJ1-6	TGTGCCAGCAGCTTAATCGCAGGGCAGAATTCACCCCTCCACTTT	CASSLIAGQNSPLHF
.	.	TRBV27	TRBJ1-5	TGTGCCAGCAGTTTAACTCAGGGAAGCAATCAGCCCCAGCATTTT	CASSLTQGSNQPQHF
TRBD1	.	TRBV6-5	TRBJ1-5	TGTGCCAGCACCCGGGACAGACCTTATCAGCCCCAGCATTTT	CASTRDRPYQPQHF
.	.	TRBV7-7	TRBJ2-1	TGTGCCAGCAGCTTAGAGGGGGGGGCAGGGGACGAGCAGTTCTTC	CASSLEGGAGDEQFF
TRBD1	.	TRBV5-4	TRBJ1-1	TGTGCCAGCACCGGGACAGGGACAGCTTTCTTT	CASTGTGTAFF
.	.	TRBV5-8	TRBJ1-5	TGTGCCAGCAGCTTAGCAGGGTACAATCAGCCCCAGCATTTT	CASSLAGYNQPQHF
.	few	TRBV19	TRBJ1-1	TGTGCCAGTAGTAAAGGACAGCAGAACACTGAAGCTTTCTTT	CASSKGQQNTEAFF
.	.	TRBV28	TRBJ1-5	TGTGCCAGCAGACAATTCAGGGTTCTAGGCAATCAGCCCCAGCATTTT	CASRQFRVLGNQPQHF
TRBD1	.	TRBV28	TRBJ1-1	TGTGCCAGCAGTTCCCGGGGACAGGGACTTGAAGCTTTCTTT	CASSSRGQGLEAFF
TRBD2	.	TRBV19	TRBJ2-7	TGTGCCAGAGGGAGGGATATCCACGAGCAGTACTTC	CARGRDIHEQYF
.	.	TRBV28	TRBJ1-5	TGTGCCAGCAGTTTTCGCCCGGGGCGGGGGCGCAGTTATCAGCCCCAGCATTTT	CASSFRPGRGRSYQPQHF
TRBD2	.	TRBV5-1	TRBJ2-7	TGCGCCAGCAGCTTATTCCCCTCTAGCGGGGGTTTTTACGAGCAGTACTTC	CASSLFPSSGGFYEQYF
TRBD2	.	TRBV27	TRBJ2-1	TGTGCCAGCAGTTACCATAGCGGGAGGGCCGGCAATGAGCAGTTCTTC	CASSYHSGRAGNEQFF
.	.	TRBV11-2	TRBJ1-2	TGTGCCAGCAGTCCCCGGGACCGGGGGGCCTATGGCTACACCTTC	CASSPRDRGAYGYTF
TRBD2	.	TRBV2	TRBJ2-7	TGTGCCAGCAGACTAGCGGGAGGCCTTGCCTACGAGCAGTACTTC	CASRLAGGLAYEQYF
TRBD1	.	TRBV29-1	TRBJ2-1	TGCAGCGGGACAGGGGCCCTATTGGGCCATGAGCAGTTCTTC	CSGTGALLGHEQFF
.	.	TRBV7-6	TRBJ1-1	TGTGCCAGCAGCTTAGAGGCGGGTTGGGCTGAAGCTTTCTTT	CASSLEAGWAEAFF
.	.	TRBV2	TRBJ1-6	TGTGCCAGCGGGGGCTGGGTCGTCTCACCCCTCCACTTT	CASGGWVVSPLHF
TRBD1	.	TRBV3-1/TRBV3-2	TRBJ1-1	TGTGCCAGCAGCCGGGGACAGGGCGACACTGAAGCTTTCTTT	CASSRGQGDTEAFF
.	.	TRBV12-3/TRBV12-4	TRBJ1-5	TGTGCCAGCAGTTTGGGGGGGAGTGGACCCCAGCATTTT	CASSLGGSGPQHF
.	.	TRBV3-1/TRBV3-2	TRBJ1-5	TGTGCCAGCAGCCCCCGAGCAGGGGATCAGCCCCAGCATTTT	CASSPRAGDQPQHF
.	.	TRBV30	TRBJ2-2	TGTGCCTGTAAGGGGGGGGGCACCGGGGAGCTGTTTTTT	CACKGGGTGELFF
.	.	TRBV20-1	TRBJ1-5	TGCAGTGCTGGGGGGGTTCAGCCCCAGCATTTT	CSAGGVQPQHF
.	.	TRBV25-1	TRBJ1-2	TGTGCCAGCACAGCAGGGGAGAGTGGCTACACCTTC	CASTAGESGYTF
.	once	TRBV24-1	TRBJ2-2	TGTGCCACCAGTGATCCCGGGATGACCGGGGAGCTGTTTTTT	CATSDPGMTGELFF
.	once	TRBV30	TRBJ2-2	TGTGCCTGGAGGGGGGGTACCGGGGAGCTGTTTTTT	CAWRGGTGELFF
.	.	TRBV28	TRBJ2-6	TGTGCCAGCAGTGTTGGGGGGATCTCTGGGGCCAACGTCCTGACTTTC	CASSVGGISGANVLTF
.	.	TRBV7-3	TRBJ1-2	TGTGCCAGCAGCGCCGGACAGAACTATGGCTACACCTTC	CASSAGQNYGYTF
TRBD1	once	TRBV3-1/TRBV3-2	TRBJ1-1	TGTGCCAGCAGCCTCCGACAGGGGGCGTTTATCGACACTGAAGCTTTCTTT	CASSLRQGAFIDTEAFF
.	.	TRBV27	TRBJ1-2	TGTGCCGCGGCCGATCGATGGGGCTGGGGCTACACCTTC	CAAADRWGWGYTF
.	.	TRBV2	TRBJ2-1	TGTGCCAGCAGTGGGCCCGCGGGTGAGCAGTTCTTC	CASSGPAGEQFF
.	.	TRBV5-1	TRBJ2-3	TGCGCCAGCAGCCCAGGGGTAGATACGCAGTATTTT	CASSPGVDTQYF
.	.	TRBV9	TRBJ2-1	TGTGCCAGCAGCGTAGGCGGGATGTCCTACAATGAGCAGTTCTTC	CASSVGGMSYNEQFF
TRBD2	.	TRBV7-2	TRBJ2-1	TGTGCCAGCAGCCCTGAAGGGACTAGCGGGGAAAAGTTCTTC	CASSPEGTSGEKFF
TRBD1	.	TRBV19	TRBJ1-5	TGTGCCAGTAGTGTACAGGGGCGCAATCAGCCCCAGCATTTT	CASSVQGRNQPQHF
TRBD1	.	TRBV5-6	TRBJ1-2	TGTGCCAGCAGATCTACCGGGACAGGGGTACATGGCTACACCTTC	CASRSTGTGVHGYTF
.	.	TRBV12-3/TRBV12-4	TRBJ1-2	TGTGCCAGCTCAGGTCATGGGGGCTACACCTTC	CASSGHGGYTF
TRBD2	.	TRBV7-8	TRBJ2-7	TGTGCCAGCAGCTTAGTCGTCCGGCTAGCGGACTACGAGCAGTACTTC	CASSLVVRLADYEQYF
.	.	TRBV29-1	TRBJ2-2	TGCAGCGTCGACCCCCCGGGTGGGGCCTCGAACACCGGGGAGCTGTTTTTT	CSVDPPGGASNTGELFF
.	once	TRBV7-8	TRBJ2-1	TGTGCCAGCAGTCCAAGGCGGGACAGATACAATGAGCAGTTCTTC	CASSPRRDRYNEQFF
TRBD1	once	TRBV19	TRBJ1-2	TGTGCCAGTAGCTTCGGGACAGGGTCAAACTATGGCTACACCTTC	CASSFGTGSNYGYTF